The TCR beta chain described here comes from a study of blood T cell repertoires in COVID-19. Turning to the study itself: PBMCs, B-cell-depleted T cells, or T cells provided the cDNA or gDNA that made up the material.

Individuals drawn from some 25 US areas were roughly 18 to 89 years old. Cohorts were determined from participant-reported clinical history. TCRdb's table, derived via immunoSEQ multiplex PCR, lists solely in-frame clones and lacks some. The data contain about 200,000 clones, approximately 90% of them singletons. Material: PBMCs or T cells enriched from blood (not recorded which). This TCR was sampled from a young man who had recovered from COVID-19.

This CDR3 reads CAISYGTGTHEQFF. The CDR3 nucleotides read TGTGCCATCAGTTACGGGACAGGCACACATGAGCAGTTCTTC. The V gene is TRBV10-3, the J gene TRBJ2-1, with 8 bases that match TRBD1. V trimming: 5 bases; J trimming: 8 bases; junction bases outside the gene matches: 8. The CDR3 spans 14 residues. Germline V lookup: CDR1 ENHRY, CDR2 SYGVKD.